This TCR beta chain was documented in a study of vaccination and CD4 T cells after COVID-19. Across the whole study: Convalescent participants consisted of six males and four females, two being Hispanic.

By frequency in the sample, this clonotype is medium-sized. No antigen is known for it. This CDR3 spans 13 amino acids. Trimming stripped 3 bases from V and 11 bases from J, with 16 bases between. The assay that was used to sequence DNA from cultured CD4+ T cells was the Oncomine TCR Beta short-read assay. TCRdb re-analysed the PCR reads in MiXCR, keeping a single row per CDR3 protein. The sample consists of 15,000 or so distinct CDR3 sequences, less than 70% of them appearing once. Specified treatment: approximately 10-day PBMC culture with coronavirus spike peptide pools or control peptides (ViraFEST assay).

Input material: CD4+ T cells from blood, cultured in vitro. The chain uses TRBV23-1 and TRBJ1-1; D possibly corresponds to TRBD1 (5 bases). TRBV23-1 qualifies as an ORF whose function is uncertain. The TCR was taken from a human donor who had recovered from COVID-19. CDR3 loop: CASSQGQGLSAFF. The CDR3 region has the DNA TGCGCCAGCAGTCAGGGGCAGGGATTGAGCGCTTTCTTT.